This T cell receptor beta chain was observed in a study of cytomegalovirus exposure and HLA in healthy donors. As for this clone: Antigen specificity is unknown.

Amplification used 60 Vbeta primers and 13 Jbeta primers. Produced via immunoSEQ multiplex PCR; TCRdb's table is partial and in-frame only. The sample consists of some 190,000 clones, about 90% of them appearing once. The donors comprised healthy bone marrow donors. The germline V gene encodes CDR1 MNHEY and CDR2 SMNVEV (reference sequence). Trimming cost V 3 bases and J 9 bases; bases outside gene matches: 13. This CDR3 is 17 amino acids long. Study-level findings and limits: In an earlier analysis, most TCR beta V segments were productive about 87% or about 30% of the time. In a later analysis, the majority of CMV-associated beta chains seemingly showed HLA restriction. Per a later analysis, 16,951 TCR beta sequences showed association with HLA alleles at 0.05 false discovery rate.

Sequenced material: PBMCs. The sequence was obtained from a boy aged 2 to 10 in good health and CMV-seronegative. The chain joins TRBV27 to TRBJ2-1; 11 bases agree with TRBD2. The CDR3 loop is CASSFLLAGAPRGEQFF. The CDR3 nucleotides read TGTGCCAGCAGTTTTTTACTAGCGGGGGCCCCTCGTGGTGAGCAGTTCTTC.